The TCR beta chain under discussion was sequenced for a study of T cells in women clearing cervical HPV infection. Study outcomes and limitations: Associations may precede or follow infection; HPV-specific or memory T cells were not isolated.

As concerns this clone: Its target is not known. The read halts 3 residues ahead of the CDR3 end, with the missing end drawn from the germline J gene.

Repertoires were generated with immunoSEQ multiplex PCR, while TCRdb's copy carries only in-frame clones and drops some. The sample table includes roughly 20,000 clones. The CDR3 consists of 13 residues. The chain uses TRBV12-3 or TRBV12-4 and TRBJ2-3, with 12 positions matching TRBD2. The TCR sequence derives from a woman between 18 and 75 years old with a cervical HPV16 infection that either progressed to CIN3+ or cleared (not recorded which). The sample comprised blood buffy coat. The CDR3 DNA, read in part, is TGTGCCAGCAGTCCTAGCGGGGGGGCGGCG. It yields the protein CASSPSGGAA. The whole CDR3 protein reads CASSPSGGAAQYF.